This T cell receptor (beta chain) appears in the sequencing data of a study of blood T cell repertoires in COVID-19. Overall study context: There were acute and convalescent COVID-19 samples, and they came from the United States, Italy and Spain. Nucleic acid was either cDNA or gDNA, and it came from T cells, B-cell-depleted T cells, or PBMCs.

Per the study methods: Estimates of nucleated cell counts were drawn from the amplification of reference gene primers. Only in-frame clones appear in the TCRdb table, and some are missing; sequencing was by immunoSEQ multiplex PCR. From that table come the V and J calls and clone size; the DNA was used to work out D and trimming. Among about 300,000 clones listed, roughly 87% were seen once. The source is a man between 18 and 35 years old with active or convalescent COVID-19. Sequencing used peripheral blood.

The CDR3 sequence: CASSHMSDSGYTF. The DNA of the CDR3 is TGTGCCAGCAGCCATATGTCGGACAGTGGCTACACCTTC. This chain uses TRBV11-2 with TRBJ1-2; possibly TRBD1 for D (6 bases). Germline CDR1 SGHAT, CDR2 FQNNGV. V was cut by 5 bases and J by 7 bases, with 14 bases left in between. The CDR3 is 13 amino acids.